The 32 T cell receptor beta chains listed next were all sequenced from one sample in a study of CD8 T cells in ankylosing spondylitis. TCRdb re-analysed the 5' RACE reads in MiXCR, keeping a single row per CDR3 protein. The repertoire includes a few hundred thousand distinct CDR3 sequences, more than 20% of them detected once, and approximately 3.7% sits in the top ten. Specimen: blood, either unsorted or a sorted T cell fraction (not recorded which). Source of these receptors: a female donor with ankylosing spondylitis or in good health (not recorded which).

A few counts support this clonotype. The chain couples TRBV10-1 to TRBJ2-7, with 9 bases that match TRBD1. CDR1 and CDR2 (germline): WNHNN, SYGVQD (reference sequence). J was trimmed by 6 bases and V by 9 bases; bases with no gene match: 9. The CDR3 extends over 13 amino acids. CDR3 loop: CASNPGQGAEQYF. For the CDR3, the DNA is TGCGCCAGTAATCCGGGACAGGGAGCCGAGCAGTACTTC.

A few counts support this clonotype. The V gene is TRBV27, the J gene TRBJ2-3, with D perhaps matching TRBD2 (5 bases). Germline V gene sequence: CDR1 MNHEY, CDR2 SMNVEV (reference sequence). This CDR3 region has 15 residues. Trimming removed 5 bases from V and 0 bases from J, with 12 bases in between. CDR3: CASSESGISTDTQYF. CDR3 coding DNA: TGTGCCAGCAGTGAAAGCGGCATCAGCACAGATACGCAGTATTTT.

The rearrangement links TRBV12-3 or TRBV12-4 to TRBJ2-7; either TRBD1 or TRBD2 may supply D (5 bases each). V shed 3 bases and J shed 2 bases, with 17 bases lying between them. The CDR3 runs 16 residues. The DNA for the CDR3 is TGTGCCAGCAGTTTTCTCCGGGGCACCCGAGCCTACGAGCAGTACTTC. Protein: CASSFLRGTRAYEQYF.

The genes are TRBV29-1 and TRBJ2-1, with 13 bases that match TRBD2. V lost 7 bases to trimming and J lost 9 bases; unmatched junction nucleotides: 18. Germline V gene lookup returns CDR1 SQVTM and CDR2 ANQGSEA. CDR3 length: 17 amino acids. CDR3 amino acids: CSAGQGGLAGVGGEQFF. The CDR3 nucleotides are TGCAGCGCCGGACAGGGAGGACTAGCGGGAGTAGGGGGTGAGCAGTTCTTC.

The rearrangement links TRBV7-2 to TRBJ2-5; 9 bases fit TRBD2. J was trimmed by 3 bases and V by 1 base; bases with no gene match: 3. The CDR3 consists of 15 residues. Germline V gene sequence: CDR1 SGHTA, CDR2 FQGNSA. The CDR3 here is CASSLDSSGEETQYF. The CDR3 coding sequence is TGTGCCAGCAGCTTAGACTCTAGCGGGGAAGAGACCCAGTACTTC.

CDR3 protein: CASSQVQGGPDTQYF. The CDR3, as DNA: TGCGCCAGCAGCCAAGTGCAGGGGGGCCCAGATACGCAGTATTTT. The V gene is TRBV4-3, the J gene TRBJ2-3; the D gene is possibly TRBD1 (7 bases). Germline CDR1 and CDR2: LGHNA and YSLEER. Trimming took off 1 base at V and 4 bases at J, with 12 bases between the two ends. The CDR3 covers 15 residues.

In this sample, this clonotype turned up a few times. The J gene is TRBJ2-3, the V gene TRBV5-1; D call uncertain. V lost 2 bases and J lost 6, with 10 bases in between. The length of the CDR3 is 13 residues. Germline V gives CDR1 SGHRS, CDR2 YFSETQ. The CDR3 sequence: CASSLYGEDTQYF. DNA of the CDR3: TGCGCCAGCAGCTTATATGGAGAGGATACGCAGTATTTT. The complete variable domain, with remaining parts taken from reference TRBV5-1 and TRBJ2-3, reads KAGVTQTPRYLIKTRGQQVTLSCSPISGHRSVSWYQQTPGQGLQFLFEYFSETQRNKGNFPGRFSGRQFSNSRSEMNVSTLELGDSALYLCASSLYGEDTQYFGPGTRLTVL.

Only a few counts were recorded for this clonotype. The chain recombines TRBV6-1 with TRBJ2-2; 10 bases line up with TRBD2. Trimming cost V 6 bases and J 1 base; bases outside gene matches: 5. Germline assignment: CDR1 MNHNS and CDR2 SASEGT. The CDR3 covers 16 residues. The CDR3 DNA sequence: TGTGCCAGCAGAGAGACTAGCGGGTGGAACACCGGGGAGCTGTTTTTT. As protein: CASRETSGWNTGELFF.

This clonotype was seen only a few times. This chain connects TRBV9 to TRBJ2-3; the match to TRBD2 covers 11 bases. Trimming cost V 2 bases and J 3 bases; bases outside gene matches: 2. The germline CDR1 and CDR2 sequences are SGDLS and YYNGEE. CDR3 length: 15 amino acids. Here the CDR3 reads CASSVLAGGTDTQYF. The CDR3 DNA reads as TGTGCCAGCAGCGTCCTAGCGGGAGGTACAGATACGCAGTATTTT.

This chain joins TRBV7-9 and TRBJ2-3; no definite D call. The germline V gene encodes CDR1 SEHNR and CDR2 FQNEAQ (reference sequence). The CDR3 runs 13 residues. The ends were cut back, 4 bases at V and 6 bases at J, with 11 bases in the middle. The CDR3 DNA follows: TGTGCCAGCAGCTCTACCCGAGCGGATACGCAGTATTTT. Amino acid sequence: CASSSTRADTQYF.

This chain uses TRBV20-1 with TRBJ2-2; D may be TRBD1 (5 bases). Germline loops: CDR1 DFQATT, CDR2 SNEGSKA (reference sequence). This CDR3 comprises 14 residues. Trimming shortened V by 0 bases and J by 6 bases, and 11 bases separated the two germline ends. The CDR3 coding sequence is TGCAGTGCTAGAGATGGGGCCGTCGCCGGGGAGCTGTTTTTT. Translated, it gives CSARDGAVAGELFF.

The sample holds a few counts of this clonotype. The chain joins TRBV7-3 to TRBJ2-1; 9 bases match TRBD2. Germline V gene data show CDR1 as SGHTA and CDR2 as FQGTGA. The trim removed 0 bases at V and 8 bases at J, leaving 8 bases unmatched. This CDR3 has 16 amino acids. CDR3 sequence (DNA): TGTGCCAGCAGCTTAACTGGGCCTAGCGGGAACGATGAGCAGTTCTTC. Translating it yields CASSLTGPSGNDEQFF.

The chain links TRBV30 to TRBJ2-7; D is ambiguous. Germline CDR1 is GTSNPN and CDR2 is SVGIG (reference sequence). This CDR3 has 15 residues. V was clipped by 1 base and J by 2 bases, with 15 bases between them. The CDR3 protein is CAWSGLYKPPYEQYF. DNA of the CDR3: TGTGCCTGGAGTGGCCTATATAAACCGCCCTACGAGCAGTACTTC.

The chain joins TRBV29-1 to TRBJ2-1; 13 bases are shared with TRBD2. Germline trimming cut 6 bases from V and 0 bases from J; bases unmatched to any gene: 8. Per germline, CDR1 SQVTM and CDR2 ANQGSEA. The CDR3 is made up of 17 amino acids. The CDR3 loop is CSVGTSGAGSSYNEQFF. As DNA, the CDR3 is TGCAGCGTGGGGACTAGCGGGGCGGGGAGCTCCTACAATGAGCAGTTCTTC.

The chain carries TRBV25-1 and TRBJ2-1, with D hard to call. Trimming removed 1 base at V and 8 bases at J, with 9 bases between. Germline CDR1 MGHDK, CDR2 SYGVNS. The CDR3 runs 13 residues. The CDR3 spells CASSESYLDEQFF. The DNA of the CDR3 is TGTGCCAGCAGTGAATCTTACCTAGATGAGCAGTTCTTC.

This clonotype was seen repeatedly, ten times or more. The chain links TRBV29-1 to TRBJ2-1; D not resolved. Trimming cost V 7 bases and J 0 bases, with 10 bases left between them. Per germline, CDR1 SQVTM and CDR2 ANQGSEA. This CDR3 contains 13 residues. Here the CDR3 reads CSARQYSYNEQFF. CDR3 nucleotides: TGCAGCGCCAGGCAATACTCCTACAATGAGCAGTTCTTC.

The sample holds a few counts of this clonotype. The chain carries TRBV6-5 and TRBJ2-1, with 8 bases matching TRBD2. V lost 3 bases and J lost 4; bases outside the gene matches: 8. This CDR3 region has 16 residues. Germline CDR1 MNHEY, CDR2 SVGAGI. This chain's CDR3 is CASSYAFGGRYNEQFF. CDR3 bases: TGTGCCAGCAGTTATGCTTTTGGCGGGAGGTACAATGAGCAGTTCTTC.

This clonotype was detected only a few times. Here the CDR3 reads CATRQGYEQYF. CDR3 sequence (DNA): TGTGCCACCCGACAGGGCTACGAGCAGTACTTC. The chain couples TRBV6-2 or TRBV6-3 to TRBJ2-7, with 7 positions matching TRBD1. CDR3 length equals 11 residues. The germline CDR1 and CDR2 sequences are MNHEY and SVGEGT. J was trimmed by 3 bases and V by 10 bases; bases with no gene match: 3.

This clonotype was counted a few times. This chain links TRBV29-1 with TRBJ2-5, with 8 bases aligning to TRBD1. The germline V gene encodes CDR1 SQVTM and CDR2 ANQGSEA. CDR3 length equals 16 residues. J gave up 4 bases and V 4 bases, and 14 bases lay outside the gene matches. The CDR3 DNA is TGCAGCGTTGTATTTCGGACAGGGACGGGTCTAGAGACCCAGTACTTC. As protein: CSVVFRTGTGLETQYF.

The table lists this clonotype with a few counts. The gene calls are TRBV24-1 and TRBJ2-1, with 9 bases aligning to TRBD2. Trimming removed 4 bases from V and 1 base from J; junction bases left unmatched: 4. The CDR3 has 16 amino acids. Per germline, CDR1 KGHDR and CDR2 SFDVKD. The CDR3 DNA reads as TGTGCCACCAGTGAACCCGGACTAGCGTCCTACAATGAGCAGTTCTTC. As protein: CATSEPGLASYNEQFF.

The chain joins TRBV11-2 to TRBJ2-1; no firm D call. In germline, CDR1 is SGHAT, CDR2 FQNNGV. The CDR3 contains 14 residues. V gave up 1 base and J gave up 7 bases, with 11 bases separating them. CDR3 DNA sequence: TGTGCCAGCAGCTTAGCGGGTTCAGGAAATGAGCAGTTCTTC. This gives the protein CASSLAGSGNEQFF. Complete variable domain (other parts from reference TRBV11-2 and TRBJ2-1): EAGVAQSPRYKIIEKRQSVAFWCNPISGHATLYWYQQILGQGPKLLIQFQNNGVVDDSQLPKDRFSAERLKGVDSTLKIQPAKLEDSAVYLCASSLAGSGNEQFFGPGTRLTVL.

This clonotype was found a few times. The chain is built from TRBV20-1 and TRBJ1-1; D gene uncertain. The length of the CDR3 is 12 residues. Germline CDR1 DFQATT, CDR2 SNEGSKA (reference sequence). The ends were cut back, 2 bases at V and 11 bases at J, with 15 bases in the middle. In DNA form, the CDR3 reads TGCAGTGCTAGATCTCTGTCAATCTCCGCTTTCTTT. This translates into CSARSLSISAFF.

This clonotype was detected many times. This chain uses TRBV6-2 or TRBV6-3 with TRBJ2-1; a possible D gene is TRBD2 (6 bases). The CDR3 totals 15 residues. Germline CDR1 and CDR2: MNHEY and SVGEGT. V lost 7 bases, J lost 4 bases, and 17 bases lay in between. CDR3 amino acids: CASTGGSAGYNEQFF. As DNA, the CDR3 is TGTGCCAGCACCGGGGGAAGCGCGGGATACAATGAGCAGTTCTTC.

In its sample, this clonotype was seen a few times. The chain recombines TRBV7-6 with TRBJ2-7, with unresolved D. V shed 8 bases and J shed 4 bases, with 15 bases lying between them. The CDR3 runs to 13 residues. Germline V gene sequence: CDR1 SGHVS, CDR2 FNYEAQ. CDR3 nucleotides: TGTGCCAGCGGACCACGGAATTTTTACGAGCAGTACTTC. Translated: CASGPRNFYEQYF.

This clonotype has just a few counts. The CDR3 bases are TGCAGTGCTAGAGATAGATGGTCGGTGGTCCATGAGCAGTTCTTC. It codes for CSARDRWSVVHEQFF. The rearrangement joins TRBV20-1 to TRBJ2-1; no reliable D call. The CDR3 length is 15 residues. Trimming removed 0 bases at V and 8 bases at J, with 17 bases between. CDR1 and CDR2 from the germline V gene are DFQATT and SNEGSKA (reference sequence).

V is TRBV12-3 or TRBV12-4 and J is TRBJ1-5; D is unresolved. CDR3 length: 14 residues. The V end was cut by 3 bases, the J end by 1 base, with 7 bases between. The CDR3: CASSFASSNQPQHF. DNA for the CDR3: TGTGCCAGCAGTTTTGCGAGCAGCAATCAGCCCCAGCATTTT.

The CDR3, as DNA: TGTGCCAGCAGACTAGCGGGAGGGCCCCACGAGCAGTACTTC. Its translation is CASRLAGGPHEQYF. The genes are TRBV28 and TRBJ2-7; 13 bases agree with TRBD2. In germline, CDR1 is MDHEN, CDR2 SYDVKM. The CDR3 spans 14 residues. V was pared by 6 bases and J by 5 bases, with 4 bases of the junction left unmatched.

This clonotype was detected a few times. The CDR3 loop reads CASSVEYLDEQFF. The CDR3 DNA reads TGTGCCAGCAGCGTCGAGTATTTGGATGAGCAGTTCTTC. The chain has TRBV9 and TRBJ2-1; no firm D call. Per the germline V gene, CDR1 is SGDLS and CDR2 is YYNGEE. The CDR3 covers 13 residues. Trimming left V 2 bases short and J 8 bases short, with 11 bases between.

The gene calls are TRBV12-3 or TRBV12-4 and TRBJ2-1, with 7 bases identical to TRBD1. The junction had 13 bases not matched to a gene; V was cut back by 5 bases and J by 0 bases. The CDR3 is 18 amino acids. This CDR3 reads CASSQEVVQGSSYNEQFF. The CDR3 nucleotides are TGTGCCAGCAGTCAAGAGGTGGTACAGGGGAGCTCCTACAATGAGCAGTTCTTC.

The CDR3 loop is CSARGRHRLNTEAFF. The CDR3 nucleotides are TGCAGTGCTCGTGGGCGGCACAGATTGAACACTGAAGCTTTCTTT. The chain is built from TRBV20-1 and TRBJ1-1; D is undetermined. The CDR3 is 15 residues long. The V gene lost 5 bases and the J gene lost 0 bases, with 16 bases spanning the gap. Germline assignment: CDR1 DFQATT and CDR2 SNEGSKA (reference sequence).

V is TRBV7-2 and J is TRBJ2-1, with D possibly being TRBD1 or TRBD2 (5 bases each). The CDR3 length is 15 residues. The germline V gene encodes CDR1 SGHTA and CDR2 FQGNSA. Trimming left V 5 bases short and J 2 bases short, with 13 bases between. DNA of the CDR3: TGTGCCAGCAGCGACGTCGGGGCCCCCTACAATGAGCAGTTCTTC. Its translation: CASSDVGAPYNEQFF. The full variable domain, its missing parts supplied by reference TRBV7-2 and TRBJ2-1, is GAGVSQSPSNKVTEKGKDVELRCDPISGHTALYWYRQSLGQGLEFLIYFQGNSAPDKSGLPSDRFSAERTGGSVSTLTIQRTQQEDSAVYLCASSDVGAPYNEQFFGPGTRLTVL.

This clonotype was recorded many times. The V gene is TRBV7-8, the J gene TRBJ2-2, with D uncertain. The CDR3 length is 16 residues. Germline V gene data show CDR1 as SGHVS and CDR2 as FQNEAQ. Trimming took 2 bases from V and 3 from J, leaving 13 bases between them. CDR3 sequence (DNA): TGTGCCAGCAGCTTAATAACTGGCATGGACACCGGGGAGCTGTTTTTT. Protein: CASSLITGMDTGELFF.